What follows are 11 T cell receptor beta chains derived from one specimen sequenced in a study of cytomegalovirus exposure and HLA in healthy donors. PCR employed 60 Vbeta and 13 Jbeta primers. Assay: immunoSEQ multiplex PCR; the TCRdb copy retains only in-frame clones and omits some. The data contain about 130,000 clones, approximately 80% of them seen just once; the ten biggest clones take up 1.4% to 1.5%. Sequencing was carried out using PBMCs. These receptors were collected from a female donor in good health and CMV-seronegative.

The chain carries TRBV9 and TRBJ2-1; no clear D. This CDR3 has 13 residues. CDR1 and CDR2 (germline): SGDLS, YYNGEE. Trimming pared 4 bases from V and 8 bases from J, leaving 13 bases between. As DNA, the CDR3 is TGTGCCAGCAGCCCCTCACCTAACGATGAGCAGTTCTTC. Translated: CASSPSPNDEQFF.

This sequence joins TRBV1 and TRBJ1-5; whether TRBD1, the table's D call, matches the DNA was not checked. TRBV1 is a known pseudogene. This CDR3 is built from 17 residues. Here the CDR3 reads CTSTQRQGLRRNQPQHF. Written as DNA, the CDR3 is TGCACCAGCACCCAAAGACAGGGATTGAGAAGGAATCAGCCCCAGCATTTT.

The gene calls are TRBV28 and TRBJ2-4; no reliable D call. V was trimmed by 4 bases and J by 0 bases, leaving 13 bases between them. The CDR3 has 16 amino acids. Germline V gene sequence: CDR1 MDHEN, CDR2 SYDVKM. The CDR3 coding sequence is TGTGCCAGCAGTTCACTCGGGTTGCTAGCCAAAAACATTCAGTACTTC. Translated, it gives CASSSLGLLAKNIQYF.

The chain joins TRBV7-2 to TRBJ2-2; 7 bases are a match to TRBD1. From germline, CDR1 is SGHTA and CDR2 FQGNSA. Trimming cost V 5 bases and J 3 bases; bases outside gene matches: 9. There are 16 residues in the CDR3. CDR3 DNA: TGTGCCAGCAGCCTACTGCCGGACAGGTACACCGGGGAGCTGTTTTTT. Its translation: CASSLLPDRYTGELFF.

The V and J genes are TRBV27 and TRBJ2-2, with 8 bases aligning to TRBD1. The CDR3 spans 15 residues. With V trimmed by 9 bases and J by 3 bases, 9 bases remained unmatched. Germline loops: CDR1 MNHEY, CDR2 SMNVEV (reference sequence). CDR3 DNA sequence: TGTGCCAGTACCCCTTTGACAGGGGACACCGGGGAGCTGTTTTTT. Translated: CASTPLTGDTGELFF.

J is TRBJ2-1 and V is TRBV19; D remains ambiguous. Germline CDR1 and CDR2: LNHDA and SQIVND (reference sequence). The CDR3 loop spans 16 amino acids. V lost 3 bases and J 3 bases, leaving 15 bases between the germline ends. The CDR3 here is CASSIAALDYYNEQFF. The CDR3 DNA reads as TGTGCCAGTAGTATCGCGGCCCTCGATTACTACAATGAGCAGTTCTTC.

This chain uses TRBV28 with TRBJ1-4; TRBD1 is a possible D gene (5 bases). Trimming took off 5 bases at V and 4 bases at J, with 11 bases between the two ends. The CDR3 runs to 14 residues. CDR1 is MDHEN and CDR2 is SYDVKM in the germline V gene. The CDR3 reads CASSPQGYNEKLFF. The CDR3 coding sequence is TGTGCCAGCAGTCCCCAGGGTTATAATGAAAAACTGTTTTTT. The variable domain in full, with the rest retrieved from reference TRBV28 and TRBJ1-4, is DVKVTQSSRYLVKRTGEKVFLECVQDMDHENMFWYRQDPGLGLRLIYFSYDVKMKEKGDIPEGYSVSREKKERFSLILESASTNQTSMYLCASSPQGYNEKLFFGSGTQLSVL.

The chain employs TRBV4-3 and TRBJ2-2; 9 positions match TRBD1. In germline, CDR1 is LGHNA, CDR2 YSLEER. The CDR3 runs 15 residues. V was clipped by 5 bases and J by 6 bases; unmatched bases: 7. DNA for the CDR3: TGCGCCAGCAGCTACGGGACAGGGAGGTCCGGGGAGCTGTTTTTT. Protein product: CASSYGTGRSGELFF.

The chain carries TRBV5-4 and TRBJ2-2, with 8 bases aligning to TRBD1. The CDR3 is made up of 18 amino acids. The trim removed 4 bases at V and 3 bases at J, leaving 14 bases unmatched. Germline V gene lookup returns CDR1 SGHNT and CDR2 YYREEE (reference sequence). The CDR3 sequence is CASSPGQDGLYDTGELFF. CDR3 sequence (DNA): TGTGCCAGCAGCCCGGGACAGGATGGGCTATACGACACCGGGGAGCTGTTTTTT.

The rearrangement joins TRBV5-4 to TRBJ2-7, with 7 bases lining up with TRBD2. Germline CDR1 SGHNT, CDR2 YYREEE (reference sequence). J was trimmed by 7 bases and V by 0 bases; bases with no gene match: 16. The CDR3 spans 17 residues. The CDR3 bases are TGTGCCAGCAGCTTGGTTGGGGGAGCGGGATTCCCAGGAGAGCAGTACTTC. Protein sequence: CASSLVGGAGFPGEQYF.

The chain joins TRBV19 to TRBJ2-1; 12 positions match TRBD2. Germline V lookup: CDR1 LNHDA, CDR2 SQIVND (reference sequence). V gave up 4 bases and J gave up 0 bases; unmatched junction bases: 10. The CDR3 loop spans 19 amino acids. The chain's CDR3 is CASSRGLAGLSSSYNEQFF. For the CDR3, the DNA is TGTGCCAGTAGTAGGGGACTAGCGGGTCTATCGAGCTCCTACAATGAGCAGTTCTTC. The whole variable domain, filled in from reference TRBV19 and TRBJ2-1, reads DGGITQSPKYLFRKEGQNVTLSCEQNLNHDAMYWYRQDPGQGLRLIYYSQIVNDFQKGDIAEGYSVSREKKESFPLTVTSAQKNPTAFYLCASSRGLAGLSSSYNEQFFGPGTRLTVL.